These 4 T cell receptor beta chains originate from one sample sequenced in a study of vaccination and CD4 T cells after COVID-19. Their cognate antigens are unknown. Treatment indicated: approximately nine-day PBMC culture with coronavirus spike peptide pools or control peptides (ViraFEST assay). An Oncomine TCR Beta short-read assay was used to sequence the DNA from cultured CD4+ T cells. Each CDR3 protein gets one entry after TCRdb re-called the PCR reads with MiXCR. Among around 21,000 distinct CDR3 sequences listed, around half were seen once. The sample here was CD4+ T cells from blood, cultured in vitro, taken after SARS-CoV-2 vaccination. Receptors originate from a human donor who had recovered from COVID-19.

This clonotype was seen only a few times. The rearrangement links TRBV7-9 to TRBJ1-2; D perhaps matches TRBD1 (5 bases). This CDR3 region has 14 residues. The V and J ends lost 5 bases and 3 bases respectively, with 13 bases between them. Per germline, CDR1 SEHNR and CDR2 FQNEAQ (reference sequence). CDR3 sequence: CASSHAGNYYGYTF. CDR3 DNA: TGTGCCAGCAGCCATGCAGGGAACTACTATGGCTACACCTTC. The complete variable domain, with remaining parts taken from reference TRBV7-9 and TRBJ1-2, reads DTGVSQNPRHKITKRGQNVTFRCDPISEHNRLYWYRQTLGQGPEFLTYFQNEAQLEKSRLLSDRFSAERPKGSFSTLEIQRTEQGDSAMYLCASSHAGNYYGYTFGSGTRLTVV.

This sequence joins TRBV11-3 and TRBJ2-7; a possible D gene is TRBD2 (7 bases). V was pared by 0 bases and J by 7 bases, with 16 bases between. Germline CDR1 SGHNT, CDR2 YENEEA. The CDR3 length is 15 residues. For the CDR3, the DNA is TGTGCCAGCAGCTTAGATCCCTCGAAGGGGGGGGAGCAGTACTTC. This encodes CASSLDPSKGGEQYF.

CDR3 protein: CASSLGSGGYYNEQFF. The CDR3 nucleotides are TGTGCCAGCAGCTTGGGTAGCGGGGGCTACTACAATGAGCAGTTCTTC. The rearrangement links TRBV5-4 to TRBJ2-1; 9 nucleotides line up with TRBD2. The V segment lost 0 bases and the J segment 3 bases; nucleotides outside the gene matches: 4. CDR1 SGHNT and CDR2 YYREEE come from the germline V gene (reference sequence). The CDR3 is made up of 16 amino acids.

This clonotype was seen a handful of times. The rearrangement joins TRBV20-1 to TRBJ2-2; the match to TRBD1 covers 9 bases. From germline, CDR1 is DFQATT and CDR2 SNEGSKA (reference sequence). The CDR3 loop spans 16 amino acids. The V and J ends lost 2 bases and 4 bases, in that order; junction bases with no gene match: 8. The CDR3 protein is CSARPPGQGLTGELFF. CDR3 nucleotide sequence: TGCAGTGCTAGACCCCCGGGACAGGGACTCACCGGGGAGCTGTTTTTT.